This T cell receptor (beta chain) was obtained from a study of T cell repertoires in MIS-A myocarditis (dated by TCRdb to 2022 to 2024). The QIAamp DNA FFPE kit was used to extract genomic DNA from formalin-fixed paraffin-embedded autopsy tissue. The CDR3 starts with the cysteine, ends with the phenylalanine, and has 11 residues. Just CDR3 DNA is preserved here, 33 bases in frame from base 1. Looking up the germline V gene yields CDR1 SNHLY and CDR2 FYNNEI. Trimming at the junction amounts to 11 bases on V and 8 bases on J, and the germline ends lie 15 bases apart. As to this clone: The antigen it recognizes is unknown. It has no much larger one-base neighbor in the sample; base qualities were not kept.

Amplification of TCRbeta CDR3 regions relied on the immunoSEQ bias-controlled multiplex PCR, followed by high-throughput sequencing. On the study's bioinformatics: The immunoSEQ vendor pipeline collapsed and filtered the CDR3 sequences so that the abundance and frequency of each unique TCRbeta CDR3 could be quantified. Dominant CDR3 amino acid sequences were clustered with SARS-CoV-2-specific ImmuneCODE TCRbeta sequences by CD-HIT at a 90% global sequence identity threshold. Clones with frequencies of 0.1 to 1 were classed as hyperexpanded, and 0.01 to 0.1 as large. For the dominant clones, CDR3 amino acid sequences and V and J gene assignments were confirmed with MiXCR. The R stringdist package was used to compute Levenshtein distances between the patient clonotypes and the ImmuneCODE hits. Drawn from immuneACCESS, this table holds only the in-frame rearrangements with V and J called that TCRdb kept. Clones are partly lost; checked studies trace under half to an unresolved V gene and leave the rest unexplained. Clone size and V and J calls were adopted from that table, with D and trimming inferred from the DNA. The sample table lists about 11,000 clones, 65% to 90% of them with a count of one. The ten largest clones capture around 29% of the sample.

Recombination connected TRBV2 to TRBJ1-2; the D gene lacks a confident call. The sample comprised right ventricle heart tissue obtained at autopsy. This specimen's cell subset or site label, per the study, means: cardiac tissue sample (left or right ventricle, interventricular septum, or pericardium). This TCR was recovered from a man in his late teens or twenties with fulminant myocarditis from multisystem inflammatory syndrome in adults (MIS-A) after COVID-19. The nucleotide sequence is given as TGTGCCTCCCGCGAATACCTAGGCTACACCTTC. Its protein reads: CASREYLGYTF.